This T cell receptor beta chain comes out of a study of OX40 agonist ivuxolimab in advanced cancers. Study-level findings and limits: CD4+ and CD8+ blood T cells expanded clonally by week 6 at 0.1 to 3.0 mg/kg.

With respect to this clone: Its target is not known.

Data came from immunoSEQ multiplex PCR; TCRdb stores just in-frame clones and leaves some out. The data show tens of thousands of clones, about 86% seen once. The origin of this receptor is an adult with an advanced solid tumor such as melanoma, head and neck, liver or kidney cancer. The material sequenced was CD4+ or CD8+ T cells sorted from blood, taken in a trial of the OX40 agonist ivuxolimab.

The CDR3 DNA sequence: TGTGCCAGTAGTATAGGAACAGGGGCAAGCAATCAGCCCCAGCATTTT. It yields the protein CASSIGTGASNQPQHF. This chain links TRBV19 with TRBJ1-5, with TRBD1 matching over 7 bases. From germline, CDR1 is LNHDA and CDR2 SQIVND (reference sequence). With V trimmed by 1 base and J by 1 base, 4 bases remained unmatched. This CDR3 region has 16 residues.